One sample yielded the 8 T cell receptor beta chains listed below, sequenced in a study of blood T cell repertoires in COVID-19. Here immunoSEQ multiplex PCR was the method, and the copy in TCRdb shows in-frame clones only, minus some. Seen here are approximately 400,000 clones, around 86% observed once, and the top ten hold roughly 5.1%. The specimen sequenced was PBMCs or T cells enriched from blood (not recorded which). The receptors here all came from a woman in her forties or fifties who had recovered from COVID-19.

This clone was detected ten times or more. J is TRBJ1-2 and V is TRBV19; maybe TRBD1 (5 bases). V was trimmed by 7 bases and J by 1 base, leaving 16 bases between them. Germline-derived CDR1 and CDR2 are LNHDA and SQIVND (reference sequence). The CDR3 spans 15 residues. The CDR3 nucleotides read TGTGCCAGTACCCACTCCGGGGGGTTTAACTATGGCTACACCTTC. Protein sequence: CASTHSGGFNYGYTF.

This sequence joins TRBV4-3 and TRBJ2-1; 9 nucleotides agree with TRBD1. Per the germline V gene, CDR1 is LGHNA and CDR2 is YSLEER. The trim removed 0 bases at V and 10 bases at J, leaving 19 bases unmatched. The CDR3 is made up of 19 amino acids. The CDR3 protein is CASSQEWGFGGTGINEQFF. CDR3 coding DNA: TGCGCCAGCAGCCAAGAATGGGGCTTTGGGGGGACAGGGATTAACGAGCAGTTCTTC.

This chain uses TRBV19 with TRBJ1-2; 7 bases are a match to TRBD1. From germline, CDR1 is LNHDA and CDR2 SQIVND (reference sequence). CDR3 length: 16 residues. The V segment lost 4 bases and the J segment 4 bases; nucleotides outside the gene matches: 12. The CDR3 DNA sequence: TGTGCCAGTAGTAGACAGGGTAGGTCTCCCGGCTATGGCTACACCTTC. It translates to CASSRQGRSPGYGYTF. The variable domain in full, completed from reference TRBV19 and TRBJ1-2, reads DGGITQSPKYLFRKEGQNVTLSCEQNLNHDAMYWYRQDPGQGLRLIYYSQIVNDFQKGDIAEGYSVSREKKESFPLTVTSAQKNPTAFYLCASSRQGRSPGYGYTFGSGTRLTVV.

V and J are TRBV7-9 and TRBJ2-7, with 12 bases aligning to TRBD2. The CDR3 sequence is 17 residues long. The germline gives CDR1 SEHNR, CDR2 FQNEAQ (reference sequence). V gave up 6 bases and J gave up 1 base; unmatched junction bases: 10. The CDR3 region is CASSHSSGRAWSYEQYF. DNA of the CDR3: TGTGCCAGCAGTCACTCTAGCGGGAGGGCCTGGTCCTACGAGCAGTACTTC.

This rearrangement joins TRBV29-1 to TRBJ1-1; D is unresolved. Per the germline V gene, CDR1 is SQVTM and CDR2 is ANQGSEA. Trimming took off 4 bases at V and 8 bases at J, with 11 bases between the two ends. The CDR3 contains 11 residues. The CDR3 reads CSVVVAVEAFF. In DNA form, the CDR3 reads TGCAGCGTTGTAGTTGCTGTGGAAGCTTTCTTT. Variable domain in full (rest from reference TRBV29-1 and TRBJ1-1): SAVISQKPSRDICQRGTSLTIQCQVDSQVTMMFWYRQQPGQSLTLIATANQGSEATYESGFVIDKFPISRPNLTFSTLTVSNMSPEDSSIYLCSVVVAVEAFFGQGTRLTVV.

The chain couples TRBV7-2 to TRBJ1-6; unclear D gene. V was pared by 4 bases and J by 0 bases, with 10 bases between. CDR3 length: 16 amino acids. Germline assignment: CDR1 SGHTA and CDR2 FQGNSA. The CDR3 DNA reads TGTGCCAGCAGCTCAGGACTGGGCTCCTATAATTCACCCCTCCACTTT. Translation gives CASSSGLGSYNSPLHF.

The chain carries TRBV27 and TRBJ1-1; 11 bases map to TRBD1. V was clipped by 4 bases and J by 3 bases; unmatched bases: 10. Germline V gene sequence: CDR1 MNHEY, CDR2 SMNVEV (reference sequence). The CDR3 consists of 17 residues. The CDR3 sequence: CASSYRTGGIGDTEAFF. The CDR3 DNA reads TGTGCCAGCAGTTATCGGACAGGGGGCATAGGGGACACTGAAGCTTTCTTT.

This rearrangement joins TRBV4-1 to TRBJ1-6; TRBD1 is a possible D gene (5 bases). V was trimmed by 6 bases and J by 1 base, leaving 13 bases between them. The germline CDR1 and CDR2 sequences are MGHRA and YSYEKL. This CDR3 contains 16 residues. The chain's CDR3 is CASRQDQGSYNSPLHF. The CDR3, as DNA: TGCGCCAGCAGACAGGACCAGGGATCCTATAATTCACCCCTCCACTTT.